What follows are 14 T cell receptor beta chains derived from one specimen sequenced in a study of kidney transplant recipient with SARS-CoV-2 infection. From the reads, TCRdb called clonotypes with MiXCR, one entry per CDR3 protein. Here the sample spans approximately 250,000 distinct CDR3 sequences, 29% being singletons. Sequenced here: a blood sample, sampled at baseline and on day 111 from a kidney transplant recipient. The receptors come from a male patient between 25 and 39 years old who had COVID-19 and was a kidney transplant recipient. Some T cells may have come from the graft donor.

About this clonotype: A much larger clone is a single base away; this may be a read error. The V gene is TRBV6-5, the J gene TRBJ1-3; TRBD1 matches 8 bases. V shed 6 bases and J 8 bases; nucleotides not matched to a gene: 6. The CDR3 runs to 13 residues. Germline V CDR1 and CDR2: MNHEY, SVGAGI. As DNA, the CDR3 is TGTGCCAGCAGCGGACAGGGTCGGGACACCATATATTTT. It encodes CASSGQGRDTIYF.

This rearrangement joins TRBV20-1 to TRBJ2-3, with D possibly matching TRBD2 (6 bases). Trimming cost V 3 bases and J 6 bases, with 19 bases left between them. Germline values: CDR1 DFQATT, CDR2 SNEGSKA (reference sequence). CDR3 length: 15 amino acids. The CDR3 region has the DNA TGCAGTGCTAGGGGCGGGGTTGCGTCGGAGGATACGCAGTATTTT. Translating gives CSARGGVASEDTQYF.

This clonotype showed up many times. The CDR3 loop reads CASSAQGAPGQPQHF. CDR3 nucleotides: TGTGCCAGCAGTGCCCAGGGGGCGCCGGGTCAGCCCCAGCATTTT. The V call is TRBV6-4, the J call TRBJ1-5, with 8 bases that match TRBD1. The CDR3 sequence is 15 residues long. With 4 bases clipped from V and 6 bases from J, the junction kept 8 bases outside the gene matches. Per the germline V gene, CDR1 is MRHNA and CDR2 is SNTAGT.

This clonotype was observed many times. J is TRBJ2-1 and V is TRBV30; weak D call: TRBD1 (5 bases). V lost 7 bases to trimming and J lost 0 bases, with 13 bases between them. This CDR3 comprises 14 residues. CDR1 and CDR2 (germline): GTSNPN, SVGIG (reference sequence). The CDR3 coding sequence is TGTGCCTTACTGCGACAGAGCTCCTACAATGAGCAGTTCTTC. It yields the protein CALLRQSSYNEQFF.

J is TRBJ2-3 and V is TRBV21-1; the table's TRBD2 call for D was not verified on the DNA. TRBV21-1 corresponds to a pseudogene. The CDR3 has 17 amino acids. The CDR3 protein is CASRYSLATVMQGTQYF. CDR3 bases: TGTGCCAGCAGGTACTCACTAGCTACAGTCATGCAAGGTACGCAGTATTTT.

As concerns this clonotype: A much larger clone lies a single base off, so this may be a read error. The rearrangement uses TRBV4-1 and TRBJ1-1; D remains ambiguous. The CDR3 loop spans 15 amino acids. The V gene's germline CDR1 is MGHRA and CDR2 YSYEKL. The CDR3 sequence: CASGQADEENTEAFF. DNA of the CDR3: TGCGCCAGCGGCCAAGCGGACGAGGAGAACACTGAAGCTTTCTTT.

For this clonotype: This could be a read error, since a much larger clone is one nucleotide away. This chain links TRBV28 with TRBJ1-2; TRBD1 might be the D (6 bases). The V end was cut by 6 bases, the J end by 0 bases, with 20 bases between. Germline V gene lookup returns CDR1 MDHEN and CDR2 SYDVKM. This CDR3 region has 17 residues. CDR3 loop: CASSPVGEGGPNYGYTF. The CDR3 DNA follows: TGTGCCAGCAGCCCTGTCGGGGAAGGGGGTCCTAACTATGGCTACACCTTC.

This clonotype appeared many times. The chain joins TRBV28 to TRBJ2-1; maybe TRBD2 (6 bases). The length of the CDR3 is 13 residues. V lost 2 bases and J 6 bases, leaving 8 bases between the germline ends. Per the germline V gene, CDR1 is MDHEN and CDR2 is SYDVKM. The CDR3 here is CASSLPGGNEQFF. Here the CDR3 DNA reads TGTGCCAGCAGTTTACCCGGGGGCAATGAGCAGTTCTTC.

The sample holds many counts of this clonotype. V and J are TRBV25-1 and TRBJ1-2; D possibly corresponds to TRBD1 (5 bases). Germline V gene data show CDR1 as MGHDK and CDR2 as SYGVNS. V was trimmed by 8 bases and J by 5 bases, leaving 15 bases between them. CDR3 size: 13 residues. The CDR3, as DNA: TGTGCCAGCCAACCTTGGGGGGAGTATGGCTACACCTTC. This encodes CASQPWGEYGYTF.

In this sample, this clonotype turned up many times. V and J are TRBV20-1 and TRBJ2-5, with a weak D call TRBD1 (6 bases). CDR3 length equals 13 residues. The ends were cut back, 6 bases at V and 5 bases at J, with 16 bases in the middle. Per germline, CDR1 DFQATT and CDR2 SNEGSKA (reference sequence). The CDR3 reads CSARQALEETQYF. CDR3 in DNA: TGCAGTGCCCGACAGGCCCTGGAGGAGACCCAGTACTTC.

At least ten counts were recorded for this clonotype. The J gene is TRBJ1-1, the V gene TRBV20-1; TRBD1 matches 7 bases. Germline V gene data show CDR1 as DFQATT and CDR2 as SNEGSKA (reference sequence). This CDR3 is 13 amino acids long. V shed 6 bases, J shed 5 bases, and the junction held 9 bases outside the gene matches. CDR3 nucleotides: TGCAGTGCGAGCACCACAGGGGATACTGAAGCTTTCTTT. It translates to CSASTTGDTEAFF.

The chain employs TRBV7-2 and TRBJ2-5; perhaps TRBD2 as D (6 bases). Germline V lookup: CDR1 SGHTA, CDR2 FQGNSA. V lost 5 bases, J lost 5 bases, and 9 bases lay in between. The CDR3 sequence is 12 residues long. The CDR3 DNA follows: TGTGCCAGCAGCCGGGGACTTGAGACCCAGTACTTC. This gives the protein CASSRGLETQYF.

There are many counts of this clonotype. Written as DNA, the CDR3 is TGTGCCAGCAGTAGACAGGGAAGGCCTGAAGCTTTCTTT. Protein product: CASSRQGRPEAFF. J is TRBJ1-1 and V is TRBV12-3 or TRBV12-4; 7 bases are shared with TRBD1. The ends lost 5 bases at V and 6 bases at J; junction bases unmatched: 6. The CDR3 consists of 13 residues.

In this sample, this clonotype turned up many times. The chain employs TRBV3-1 and TRBJ1-1; no definite D call. From germline, CDR1 is LGHDT and CDR2 YNNKEL (reference sequence). V was trimmed by 5 bases and J by 4 bases, leaving 23 bases between them. CDR3 length equals 17 residues. CDR3 DNA sequence: TGTGCCAGCAGCGGCCGCGGTCCCATTTCAATTCGCACTGAAGCTTTCTTT. Its protein is CASSGRGPISIRTEAFF.